This record concerns one T cell receptor (beta chain) sequence. Data came from immunoSEQ multiplex PCR; TCRdb stores just in-frame clones and leaves some out. The data contain about 290,000 clones, over 80% of them singletons. The data derive from a study of blood T cell repertoires in COVID-19. The CDR3 is made up of 17 amino acids. V trimming: 2 bases; J trimming: 7 bases; junction bases outside the gene matches: 14. The germline V gene encodes CDR1 SGHNT and CDR2 YYREEE (reference sequence). The TCR comes from a woman in her forties or fifties with active or convalescent COVID-19. The rearrangement joins TRBV5-4 to TRBJ2-1, with TRBD1 matching over 8 bases. The sample consisted of peripheral blood. The CDR3 region has the DNA TGTGCCAGCAGCTTACCTTCCGGCACAGGGGGGTGGAATGAGCAGTTCTTC. As protein: CASSLPSGTGGWNEQFF.